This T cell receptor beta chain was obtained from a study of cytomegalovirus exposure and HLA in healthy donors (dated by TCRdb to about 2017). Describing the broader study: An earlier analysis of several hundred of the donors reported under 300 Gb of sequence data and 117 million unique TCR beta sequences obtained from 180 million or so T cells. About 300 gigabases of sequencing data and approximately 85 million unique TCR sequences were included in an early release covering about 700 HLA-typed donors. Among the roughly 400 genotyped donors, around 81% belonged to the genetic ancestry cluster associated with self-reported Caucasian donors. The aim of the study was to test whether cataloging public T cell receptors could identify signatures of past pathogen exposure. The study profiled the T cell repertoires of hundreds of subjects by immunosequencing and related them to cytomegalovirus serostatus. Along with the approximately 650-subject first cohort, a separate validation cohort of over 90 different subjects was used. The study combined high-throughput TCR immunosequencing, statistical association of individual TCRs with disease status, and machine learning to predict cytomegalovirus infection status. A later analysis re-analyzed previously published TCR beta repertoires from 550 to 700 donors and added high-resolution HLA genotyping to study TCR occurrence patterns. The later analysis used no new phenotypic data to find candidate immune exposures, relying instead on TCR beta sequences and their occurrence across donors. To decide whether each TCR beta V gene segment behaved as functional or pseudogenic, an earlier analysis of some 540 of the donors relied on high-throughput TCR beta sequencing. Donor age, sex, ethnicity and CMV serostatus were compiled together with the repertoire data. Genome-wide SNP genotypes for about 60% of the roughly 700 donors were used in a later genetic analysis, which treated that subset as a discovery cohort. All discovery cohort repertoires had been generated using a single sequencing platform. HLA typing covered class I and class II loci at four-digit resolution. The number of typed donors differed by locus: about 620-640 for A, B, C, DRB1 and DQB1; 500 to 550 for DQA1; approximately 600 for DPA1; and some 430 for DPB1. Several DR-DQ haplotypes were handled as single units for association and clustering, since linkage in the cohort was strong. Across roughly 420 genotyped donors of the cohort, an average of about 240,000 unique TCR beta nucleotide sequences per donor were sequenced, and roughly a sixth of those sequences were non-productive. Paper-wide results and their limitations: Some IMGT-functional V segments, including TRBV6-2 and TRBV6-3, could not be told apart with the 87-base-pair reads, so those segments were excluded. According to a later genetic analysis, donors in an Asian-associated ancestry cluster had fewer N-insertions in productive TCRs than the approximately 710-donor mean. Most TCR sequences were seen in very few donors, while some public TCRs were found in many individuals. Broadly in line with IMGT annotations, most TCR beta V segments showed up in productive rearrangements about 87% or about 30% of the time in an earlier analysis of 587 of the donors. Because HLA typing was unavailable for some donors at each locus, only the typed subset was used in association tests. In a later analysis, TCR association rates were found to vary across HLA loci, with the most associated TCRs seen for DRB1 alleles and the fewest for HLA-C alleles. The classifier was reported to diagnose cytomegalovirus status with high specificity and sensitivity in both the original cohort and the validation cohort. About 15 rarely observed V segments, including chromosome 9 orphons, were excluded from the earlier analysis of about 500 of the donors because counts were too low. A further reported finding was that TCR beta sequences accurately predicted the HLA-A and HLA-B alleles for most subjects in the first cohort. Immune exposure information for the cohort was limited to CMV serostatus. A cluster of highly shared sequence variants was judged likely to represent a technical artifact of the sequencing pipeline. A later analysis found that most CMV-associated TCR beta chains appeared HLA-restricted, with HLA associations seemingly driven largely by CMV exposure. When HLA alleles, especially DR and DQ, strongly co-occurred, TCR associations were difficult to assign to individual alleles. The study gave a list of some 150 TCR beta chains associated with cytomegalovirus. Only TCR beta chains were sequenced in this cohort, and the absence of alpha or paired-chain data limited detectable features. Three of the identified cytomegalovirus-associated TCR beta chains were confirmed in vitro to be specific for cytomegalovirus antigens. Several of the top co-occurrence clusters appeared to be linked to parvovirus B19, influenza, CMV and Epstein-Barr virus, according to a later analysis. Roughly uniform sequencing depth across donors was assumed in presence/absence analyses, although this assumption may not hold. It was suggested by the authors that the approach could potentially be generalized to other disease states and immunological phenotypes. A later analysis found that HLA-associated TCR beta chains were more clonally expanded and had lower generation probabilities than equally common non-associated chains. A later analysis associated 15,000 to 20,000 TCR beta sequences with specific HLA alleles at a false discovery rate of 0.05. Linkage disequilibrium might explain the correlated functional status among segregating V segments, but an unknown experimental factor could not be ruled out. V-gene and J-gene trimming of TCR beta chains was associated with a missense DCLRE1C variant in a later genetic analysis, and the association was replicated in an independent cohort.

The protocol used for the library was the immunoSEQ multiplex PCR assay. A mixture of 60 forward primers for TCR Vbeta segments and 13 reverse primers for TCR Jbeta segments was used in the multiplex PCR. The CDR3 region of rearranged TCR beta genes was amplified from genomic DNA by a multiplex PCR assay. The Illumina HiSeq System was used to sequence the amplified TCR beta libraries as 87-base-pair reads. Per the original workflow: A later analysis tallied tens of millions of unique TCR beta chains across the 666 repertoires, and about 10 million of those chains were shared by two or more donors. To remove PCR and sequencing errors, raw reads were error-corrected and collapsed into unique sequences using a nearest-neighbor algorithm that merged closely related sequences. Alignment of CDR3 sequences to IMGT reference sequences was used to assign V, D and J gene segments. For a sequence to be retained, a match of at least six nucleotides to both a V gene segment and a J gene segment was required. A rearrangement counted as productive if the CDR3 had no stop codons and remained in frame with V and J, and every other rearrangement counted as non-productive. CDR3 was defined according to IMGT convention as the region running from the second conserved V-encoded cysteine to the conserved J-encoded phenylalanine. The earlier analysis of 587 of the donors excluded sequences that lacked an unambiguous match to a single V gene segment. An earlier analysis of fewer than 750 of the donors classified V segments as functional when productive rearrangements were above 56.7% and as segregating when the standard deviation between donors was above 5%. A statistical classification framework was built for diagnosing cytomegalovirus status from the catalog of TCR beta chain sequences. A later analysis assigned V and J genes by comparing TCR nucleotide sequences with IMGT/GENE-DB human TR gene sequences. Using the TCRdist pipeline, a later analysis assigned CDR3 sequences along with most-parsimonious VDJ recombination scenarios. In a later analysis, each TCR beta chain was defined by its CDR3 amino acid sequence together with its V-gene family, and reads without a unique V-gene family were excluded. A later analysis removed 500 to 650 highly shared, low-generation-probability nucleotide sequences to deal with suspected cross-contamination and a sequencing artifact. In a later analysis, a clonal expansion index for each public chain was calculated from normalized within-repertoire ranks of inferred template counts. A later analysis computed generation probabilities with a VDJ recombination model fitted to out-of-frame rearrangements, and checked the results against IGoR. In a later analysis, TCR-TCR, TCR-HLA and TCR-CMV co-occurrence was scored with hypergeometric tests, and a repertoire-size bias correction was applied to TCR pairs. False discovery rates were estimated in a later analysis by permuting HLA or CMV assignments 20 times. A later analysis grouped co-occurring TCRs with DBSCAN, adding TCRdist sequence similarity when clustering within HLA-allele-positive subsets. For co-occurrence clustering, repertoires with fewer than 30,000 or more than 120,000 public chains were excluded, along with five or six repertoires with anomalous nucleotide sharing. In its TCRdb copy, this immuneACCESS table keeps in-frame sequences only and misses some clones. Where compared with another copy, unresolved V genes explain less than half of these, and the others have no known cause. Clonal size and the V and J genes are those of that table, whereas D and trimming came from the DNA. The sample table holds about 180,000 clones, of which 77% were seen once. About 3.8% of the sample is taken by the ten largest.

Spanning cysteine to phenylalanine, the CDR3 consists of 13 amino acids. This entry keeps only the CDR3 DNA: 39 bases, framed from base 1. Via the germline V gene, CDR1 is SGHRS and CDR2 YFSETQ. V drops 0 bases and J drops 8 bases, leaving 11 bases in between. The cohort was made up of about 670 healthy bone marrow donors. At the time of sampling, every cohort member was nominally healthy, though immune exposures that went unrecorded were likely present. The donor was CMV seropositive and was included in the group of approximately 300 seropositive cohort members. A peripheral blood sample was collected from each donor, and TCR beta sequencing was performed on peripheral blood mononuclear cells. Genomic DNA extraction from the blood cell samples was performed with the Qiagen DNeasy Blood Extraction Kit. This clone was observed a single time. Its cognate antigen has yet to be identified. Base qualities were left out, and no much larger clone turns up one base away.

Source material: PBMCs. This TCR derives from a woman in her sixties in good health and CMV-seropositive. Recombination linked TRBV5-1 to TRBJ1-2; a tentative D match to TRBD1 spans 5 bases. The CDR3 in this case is CASSLAAGNGYTF. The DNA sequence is TGCGCCAGCAGCTTGGCGGCAGGGAACGGCTACACCTTC.